The 16 T cell receptor beta chains in this list originate from one sample, sequenced in a study of technical replicates of blood from a handful of donors. Generated by immunoSEQ multiplex PCR, the TCRdb table keeps only in-frame clones and is missing some. Here the sample spans 85,000 to 100,000 clones, under 97% being singletons. Sequenced input: T cells isolated from PBMCs. The receptor set was obtained from a human donor in good health.

In this sample, this clone turned up once. The chain joins TRBV10-3 to TRBJ2-1; 8 nucleotides align to TRBD1. CDR1 ENHRY and CDR2 SYGVKD come from the germline V gene. This CDR3 contains 19 residues. The V gene end was trimmed by 6 bases and the J gene end by 3 bases; junction bases not matched to a gene: 19. The CDR3 region is CAIRESKFSGTGDYNEQFF. Written as DNA, the CDR3 is TGTGCCATCAGGGAGAGTAAGTTTAGTGGGACAGGCGACTACAATGAGCAGTTCTTC.

The chain combines TRBV7-9 with TRBJ1-2; the D is unclear. The CDR3 covers 14 residues. V lost 4 bases, J lost 4 bases, and 13 bases lay in between. Germline V gene data show CDR1 as SEHNR and CDR2 as FQNEAQ (reference sequence). CDR3: CASSSNRGGYGYTF. The CDR3 DNA follows: TGTGCCAGCAGCTCGAATCGGGGAGGCTATGGCTACACCTTC.

V usage is TRBV9 and J usage is TRBJ1-3; D call uncertain. The germline V and J ends were trimmed by 0 bases and 0 bases, with 10 bases remaining between them. Germline V gene sequence: CDR1 SGDLS, CDR2 YYNGEE. The CDR3 consists of 16 residues. Written as DNA, the CDR3 is TGTGCCAGCAGCGTAGTACCGGGGAGCTCTGGAAACACCATATATTTT. This codes for CASSVVPGSSGNTIYF.

The chain carries TRBV7-8 and TRBJ1-4, with TRBD1 matching 9 bases. Germline V lookup: CDR1 SGHVS, CDR2 FQNEAQ. The CDR3 is 14 residues long. Trimming removed 5 bases from V and 10 bases from J; junction bases left unmatched: 8. The CDR3 sequence: CASSTRDREAKLFF. The CDR3 nucleotides are TGTGCCAGCAGCACCCGGGACAGGGAGGCAAAACTGTTTTTT.

The chain carries TRBV13 and TRBJ2-4; TRBD1 might be the D (5 bases). Per the germline V gene, CDR1 is PRHDT and CDR2 is FYEKMQ (reference sequence). The CDR3 extends over 14 amino acids. Trimming shortened V by 1 base and J by 7 bases, and 11 bases separated the two germline ends. CDR3 coding DNA: TGTGCCAGCAGCTTAGCTCAGGGCAGTAACATTCAGTACTTC. Translated: CASSLAQGSNIQYF. The full variable domain, its missing parts supplied by reference TRBV13 and TRBJ2-4, is AAGVIQSPRHLIKEKRETATLKCYPIPRHDTVYWYQQGPGQDPQFLISFYEKMQSDKGSIPDRFSAQQFSDYHSELNMSSLELGDSALYFCASSLAQGSNIQYFGAGTRLSVL.

The genes are TRBV6-5 and TRBJ2-3, with 8 bases identical to TRBD1. The CDR3 has 15 amino acids. Trimming took 4 bases from V and 3 from J; bases not matched to a gene: 6. CDR1 MNHEY and CDR2 SVGAGI come from the germline V gene. CDR3 loop: CASSSRTGSTDTQYF. CDR3 sequence (DNA): TGTGCCAGCAGTTCAAGGACAGGGTCAACAGATACGCAGTATTTT.

The rearrangement uses TRBV19 and TRBJ2-5; 8 bases line up with TRBD2. V lost 7 bases, J lost 6 bases, and 7 bases stayed unmatched. CDR1 and CDR2 (germline): LNHDA, SQIVND (reference sequence). This CDR3 has 13 residues. CDR3 coding DNA: TGTGCCAGTAACGACGGGGGGGAAAAGACCCAGTACTTC. Translation: CASNDGGEKTQYF.

The chain has TRBV4-1 and TRBJ2-1; 8 bases agree with TRBD2. The CDR3 runs to 15 residues. Germline loops: CDR1 MGHRA, CDR2 YSYEKL. V shed 6 bases, J shed 7 bases, and the junction held 11 bases outside the gene matches. The CDR3 region is CASREIGRVLNEQFF. CDR3 bases: TGCGCCAGCAGGGAGATCGGGAGGGTATTAAATGAGCAGTTCTTC.

The chain carries TRBV5-1 and TRBJ2-3; the match to TRBD2 covers 9 bases. The CDR3 is made up of 17 amino acids. Looked up from germline, CDR1 is SGHRS and CDR2 is YFSETQ. Germline trimming cut 3 bases from V and 0 bases from J; bases unmatched to any gene: 8. CDR3 nucleotides: TGCGCCAGCAGCTGGCGGGTAGCGGGGGCGAGCACAGATACGCAGTATTTT. Residues: CASSWRVAGASTDTQYF.

V and J are TRBV5-4 and TRBJ2-3; D remains ambiguous. Between the trimmed V and J ends, which lost 0 bases and 2 bases, there was a span of 7 bases. This CDR3 comprises 14 residues. Germline V lookup: CDR1 SGHNT, CDR2 YYREEE (reference sequence). The CDR3 DNA reads as TGTGCCAGCAGCTTGGAGTTAGCCACAGATACGCAGTATTTT. Translating it yields CASSLELATDTQYF.

This chain connects TRBV4-2 to TRBJ2-3; possible D gene TRBD2, 5 bases. V was trimmed by 2 bases and J by 0 bases, leaving 12 bases between them. There are 16 residues in the CDR3. Per germline, CDR1 LGHNA and CDR2 YNFKEQ. The CDR3 protein is CASSQFERTSTDTQYF. In nucleotides, the CDR3 is TGTGCCAGCAGCCAATTTGAGAGGACTAGCACAGATACGCAGTATTTT.

This rearrangement joins TRBV19 to TRBJ2-5; 9 positions agree with TRBD2. V was clipped by 3 bases and J by 4 bases; unmatched bases: 6. The CDR3 consists of 15 residues. Germline V gene lookup returns CDR1 LNHDA and CDR2 SQIVND (reference sequence). Here the CDR3 reads CASSILAGAGETQYF. The DNA for the CDR3 is TGTGCCAGTAGTATTTTAGCGGGAGCTGGAGAGACCCAGTACTTC. Full variable domain (remainder filled in from reference TRBV19 and TRBJ2-5): DGGITQSPKYLFRKEGQNVTLSCEQNLNHDAMYWYRQDPGQGLRLIYYSQIVNDFQKGDIAEGYSVSREKKESFPLTVTSAQKNPTAFYLCASSILAGAGETQYFGPGTRLLVL.

This chain links TRBV30 with TRBJ1-5; TRBD1 matches 8 bases. The J segment lost 6 bases and the V segment lost 5 bases, leaving 9 bases of the junction unmatched. The CDR3 sequence is 14 residues long. Germline lookup yields CDR1 GTSNPN and CDR2 SVGIG (reference sequence). This CDR3 is CAWGPGQAGQPQHF. For the CDR3, the DNA is TGTGCCTGGGGGCCGGGACAGGCAGGTCAGCCCCAGCATTTT. The variable domain in full, with the rest retrieved from reference TRBV30 and TRBJ1-5, is SQTIHQWPATLVQPVGSPLSLECTVEGTSNPNLYWYRQAAGRGLQLLFYSVGIGQISSEVPQNLSASRPQDRQFILSSKKLLLSDSGFYLCAWGPGQAGQPQHFGDGTRLSIL.

The V and J genes are TRBV18 and TRBJ2-5; the D gene is possibly TRBD2 (5 bases). Germline V gives CDR1 KGHSH, CDR2 LQKENI. The CDR3 is made up of 15 amino acids. The germline V and J ends were trimmed by 3 bases and 5 bases, with 16 bases remaining between them. CDR3 region: CASSPSSGERETQYF. Here the CDR3 DNA reads TGTGCCAGCTCACCCTCCTCCGGGGAGCGGGAGACCCAGTACTTC.

The rearrangement links TRBV28 to TRBJ2-5, with unresolved D. The length of the CDR3 is 14 residues. Trimming pared 3 bases from V and 0 bases from J, leaving 8 bases between. Per the germline V gene, CDR1 is MDHEN and CDR2 is SYDVKM. In DNA form, the CDR3 reads TGTGCCAGCAGTTTGAGTTTGGACCAAGAGACCCAGTACTTC. Translation: CASSLSLDQETQYF.

This sequence joins TRBV2 and TRBJ2-7; 10 positions match TRBD2. The ends lost 6 bases at V and 0 bases at J; junction bases unmatched: 11. The CDR3 loop spans 17 amino acids. Germline V gives CDR1 SNHLY, CDR2 FYNNEI. In DNA, the CDR3 is TGTGCCAGCAGAAAAGGGACTAGCGTCACCTACTCCTACGAGCAGTACTTC. It yields the protein CASRKGTSVTYSYEQYF.